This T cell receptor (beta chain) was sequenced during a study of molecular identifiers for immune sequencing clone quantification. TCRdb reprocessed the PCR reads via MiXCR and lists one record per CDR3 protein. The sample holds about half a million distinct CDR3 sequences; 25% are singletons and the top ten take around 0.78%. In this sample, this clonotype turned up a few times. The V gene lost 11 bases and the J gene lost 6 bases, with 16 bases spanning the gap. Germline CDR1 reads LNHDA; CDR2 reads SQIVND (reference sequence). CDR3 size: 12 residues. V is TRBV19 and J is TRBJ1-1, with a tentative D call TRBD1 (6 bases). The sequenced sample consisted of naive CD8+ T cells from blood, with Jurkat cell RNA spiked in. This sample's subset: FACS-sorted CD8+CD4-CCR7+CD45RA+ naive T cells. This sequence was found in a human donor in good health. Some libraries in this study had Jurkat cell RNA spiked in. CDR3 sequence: CALRGPGPEAFF. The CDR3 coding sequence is TGTGCCCTCAGGGGCCCCGGCCCTGAAGCTTTCTTT.